The clone carrying this T cell receptor beta chain appeared a single time. The antigen remains unidentified. This specimen comes from a study of radiotherapy plus CTLA-4 blockade in lung cancer. General study points: Among reported predictors of response, early blood T cell clone dynamics with interferon-beta performed best. Radiotherapy was combined with ipilimumab, and tumor-derived TCR clones then expanded in blood.

Some clones are missing from TCRdb's copy, which holds only in-frame ones; the method was immunoSEQ multiplex PCR. Of 55,000 to 65,000 clones detected, 70% to 85% appear once; the ten largest clones hold almost 4%. V shed 4 bases, J shed 2 bases, and the junction held 8 bases outside the gene matches. CDR3 length equals 15 residues. Germline V gene sequence: CDR1 MNHEY, CDR2 SVGAGI. Ipilimumab-mediated CTLA-4 blockade plus focal radiation was given to patients having chemo-refractory metastatic non-small-cell lung cancer. The V gene is TRBV6-5, the J gene TRBJ2-7; 7 bases agree with TRBD2. The sequencing here drew on peripheral blood, taken from a patient treated with radiotherapy plus ipilimumab. The sequence derives from a human donor with non-small cell lung cancer who had a partial response to radiotherapy plus ipilimumab. The CDR3 DNA is TGTGCCAGCAGTTTTAAGGGACTATACACCTACGAGCAGTACTTC. It translates to CASSFKGLYTYEQYF.